These 30 T cell receptor beta chains share one sample of origin, sequenced in a study of CD8+CD57+ T cells in acquired aplastic anemia (dated by TCRdb to between 2018 and 2020). Expansion of CD8+CD57+ cells had been shown by flow cytometry in the patients chosen for sequencing. The sample was run on an Illumina HiSeq 2000. TCR beta VDJ combination and CDR3 sequence profiling used genomic DNA as the template. TCRdb itself trimmed the public reads at Q25 with fastp, ran MiXCR and retained productive beta chains. Here each entry gathers all rows of one CDR3 protein and keeps the most common genes and DNA. The table for this sample lists around 210,000 distinct CDR3 sequences; roughly 60% of them were counted only once. The leading ten clones occupy 58% of the sample. Sequenced material: sorted CD4+, CD8+, or CD8+CD57+ T cells (not recorded which) from PBMCs. The receptors shown here come from a human donor with aplastic anemia.

Note on this clonotype: Likely a read error: the CDR3 ends without its conserved phenylalanine or tryptophan. The CDR3, as DNA: TGCGCCAGCAGCCTAGGGGTGGAGCTGTTTCTT. Its protein product is CASSLGVELFL. The chain combines TRBV5-1 with TRBJ2-2; D is possibly TRBD1 (5 bases). Trimming left V 4 bases short and J 10 bases short, with 8 bases between. The CDR3 has 11 residues. Germline V gives CDR1 SGHRS, CDR2 YFSETQ.

This rearrangement joins TRBV15 to TRBJ2-3; D is unresolved. Germline V lookup: CDR1 LNHNV, CDR2 YYDKDF (reference sequence). The V end was cut by 5 bases, the J end by 1 base, with 10 bases between. The CDR3 contains 14 residues. The CDR3 nucleotides are TGTGCCACCAGCCCTCGACTTCGCACAGATACGCAGTATTTT. It is translated as CATSPRLRTDTQYF. The complete variable domain, with remaining parts taken from reference TRBV15 and TRBJ2-3, reads DAMVIQNPRYQVTQFGKPVTLSCSQTLNHNVMYWYQQKSSQAPKLLFHYYDKDFNNEADTPDNFQSRRPNTSFCFLDIRSPGLGDTAMYLCATSPRLRTDTQYFGPGTRLTVL.

The J gene is TRBJ2-3, the V gene TRBV25-1, with 8 positions matching TRBD1. The germline CDR1 and CDR2 sequences are MGHDK and SYGVNS. CDR3 length: 14 residues. J gave up 6 bases and V 1 base, and 3 bases lay outside the gene matches. The DNA for the CDR3 is TGTGCCAGCAGTGAATGGAGGGACAGGGATACGCAGTATTTT. Translation gives CASSEWRDRDTQYF.

The chain joins TRBV24-1 to TRBJ1-5; D unclear. V lost 4 bases and J lost 3, with 9 bases in between. Germline V lookup: CDR1 KGHDR, CDR2 SFDVKD. The CDR3 loop spans 14 amino acids. CDR3 coding DNA: TGTGCCACCAGTGAAGGCGGCACCAATCAGCCCCAGCATTTT. This codes for CATSEGGTNQPQHF.

The table lists this clonotype with a few counts. V is TRBV7-2 and J is TRBJ2-7; D tentatively fits TRBD1 or TRBD2 (5 bases each). CDR3 length: 12 amino acids. V lost 5 bases, J lost 6 bases, and 11 bases lay in between. CDR1 SGHTA and CDR2 FQGNSA come from the germline V gene. The CDR3 reads CASSRGLGEQYF. DNA of the CDR3: TGTGCCAGCAGCCGGGGCCTGGGCGAGCAGTACTTC.

Written as DNA, the CDR3 is TGTGCCAGCAGTGAATCAGGGGCGTGGAAGGCTTTCTTT. Translation gives CASSESGAWKAFF. The rearrangement links TRBV25-1 to TRBJ1-1, with TRBD1 as a possible D gene (6 bases). The CDR3 covers 13 residues. CDR1 is MGHDK and CDR2 is SYGVNS in the germline V gene. Trimming removed 1 base from V and 11 bases from J, with 14 bases in between.

This clonotype was detected a few times. The chain uses TRBV7-8 and TRBJ2-7; 10 bases agree with TRBD2. The CDR3 consists of 15 residues. V dropped 2 bases and J dropped 3; count of bases not matched to a gene: 4. Germline CDR1 reads SGHVS; CDR2 reads FQNEAQ. The CDR3 region has the DNA TGTGCCAGCAGCTTAAGACTAGCGGGTGTCTACGAGCAGTACTTC. It yields the protein CASSLRLAGVYEQYF.

This clonotype was detected many times. The chain joins TRBV6-4 to TRBJ2-2; 11 bases are a match to TRBD1. The V segment lost 0 bases and the J segment 3 bases; nucleotides outside the gene matches: 0. Germline V gene data show CDR1 as MRHNA and CDR2 as SNTAGT. The CDR3 totals 16 residues. CDR3 DNA: TGTGCCAGCAGTGACTCGGGACAGGGGGACACCGGGGAGCTGTTTTTT. It yields the protein CASSDSGQGDTGELFF.

This clonotype has just a few counts. The chain's CDR3 is CATSRDRSEGIYGYTF. DNA for the CDR3: TGTGCCACCAGCAGAGATAGATCGGAGGGGATCTATGGCTACACCTTC. The V gene is TRBV15, the J gene TRBJ1-2; perhaps TRBD1 as D (5 bases). The CDR3 sequence is 16 residues long. Germline V gene lookup returns CDR1 LNHNV and CDR2 YYDKDF (reference sequence). V was pared by 0 bases and J by 4 bases, with 15 bases between.

This chain connects TRBV10-3 to TRBJ2-1; the match to TRBD2 covers 13 bases. Germline trimming cut 3 bases from V and 7 bases from J; bases unmatched to any gene: 6. In germline, CDR1 is ENHRY, CDR2 SYGVKD. The CDR3 consists of 16 residues. CDR3 loop: CAISDPGLAGRNEQFF. CDR3 sequence (DNA): TGTGCCATCAGTGATCCGGGACTAGCGGGACGGAATGAGCAGTTCTTC.

This clonotype was seen a few times. The genes are TRBV24-1 and TRBJ2-1; 9 positions agree with TRBD1. V trimming: 9 bases; J trimming: 8 bases; junction bases outside the gene matches: 4. The germline V gene encodes CDR1 KGHDR and CDR2 SFDVKD. The CDR3 has 12 residues. CDR3 DNA: TGTGCCACCCGACAGGGGGGCGATGAGCAGTTCTTC. This encodes CATRQGGDEQFF.

The chain uses TRBV7-9 and TRBJ2-7; D remains ambiguous. This CDR3 spans 14 amino acids. The V gene's germline CDR1 is SEHNR and CDR2 FQNEAQ (reference sequence). Trimming removed 3 bases at V and 2 bases at J, with 11 bases between. CDR3 sequence reads: CASSFPRATYEQYF. CDR3 sequence (DNA): TGTGCCAGCAGCTTCCCAAGGGCCACCTACGAGCAGTACTTC. Filled out from reference TRBV7-9 and TRBJ2-7, the complete variable domain reads DTGVSQNPRHKITKRGQNVTFRCDPISEHNRLYWYRQTLGQGPEFLTYFQNEAQLEKSRLLSDRFSAERPKGSFSTLEIQRTEQGDSAMYLCASSFPRATYEQYFGPGTRLTVT.

The table lists this clonotype with a few counts. The chain is built from TRBV6-4 and TRBJ1-1; no reliable D call. Per germline, CDR1 MRHNA and CDR2 SNTAGT. V lost 2 bases and J lost 6, with 10 bases in between. This CDR3 comprises 13 residues. Written as DNA, the CDR3 is TGTGCCAGCAGTGACGTAACTGGGGCTGAAGCTTTCTTT. Residues: CASSDVTGAEAFF.

This sequence joins TRBV2 and TRBJ2-5, with a weak D call TRBD2 (6 bases). The CDR3 totals 14 residues. CDR1 and CDR2 from the germline V gene are SNHLY and FYNNEI. V lost 10 bases, J lost 5 bases, and 20 bases lay in between. The CDR3 is CATSLWGVEETQYF. In DNA, the CDR3 is TGTGCCACCAGCCTGTGGGGGGTGGAGGAGACCCAGTACTTC.

This clonotype has only a few counts. V gene TRBV4-2 combines with J gene TRBJ2-7, with D perhaps matching TRBD2 (5 bases). V was shortened by 4 bases and J by 2 bases, with 15 bases between the two germline ends. The CDR3 runs 15 residues. Germline CDR1 and CDR2: LGHNA and YNFKEQ. CDR3 DNA: TGTGCCAGCAGCCTCGAGAGGGAGCCCGCCTACGAGCAGTACTTC. Amino acids: CASSLEREPAYEQYF.

The chain combines TRBV29-1 with TRBJ2-6; no clear D. The germline V gene encodes CDR1 SQVTM and CDR2 ANQGSEA. Trimming removed 1 base from V and 3 bases from J, with 4 bases in between. There are 13 residues in the CDR3. CDR3 in DNA: TGCAGCGTTGAAGTCGGTGGGGCCAACGTCCTGACTTTC. As protein: CSVEVGGANVLTF. The complete variable domain, with remaining parts taken from reference TRBV29-1 and TRBJ2-6, reads SAVISQKPSRDICQRGTSLTIQCQVDSQVTMMFWYRQQPGQSLTLIATANQGSEATYESGFVIDKFPISRPNLTFSTLTVSNMSPEDSSIYLCSVEVGGANVLTFGAGSRLTVL.

The V call is TRBV7-9, the J call TRBJ1-1; possibly TRBD1 for D (5 bases). This CDR3 is built from 15 residues. The germline CDR1 and CDR2 sequences are SEHNR and FQNEAQ (reference sequence). V was clipped by 2 bases and J by 0 bases, with 10 bases between them. CDR3 protein: CASSLRPGVNTEAFF. CDR3 nucleotide sequence: TGTGCCAGCAGCTTAAGACCGGGGGTGAACACTGAAGCTTTCTTT. The entire variable domain, with the rest obtained from reference TRBV7-9 and TRBJ1-1, is as follows: DTGVSQNPRHKITKRGQNVTFRCDPISEHNRLYWYRQTLGQGPEFLTYFQNEAQLEKSRLLSDRFSAERPKGSFSTLEIQRTEQGDSAMYLCASSLRPGVNTEAFFGQGTRLTVV.

This CDR3 is CSASQGNYGYTF. DNA for the CDR3: TGCAGTGCTAGTCAGGGTAACTATGGCTACACCTTC. The chain joins TRBV20-1 to TRBJ1-2; maybe TRBD1 (5 bases). CDR1 is DFQATT, CDR2 SNEGSKA, per germline (reference sequence). The CDR3 sequence is 12 residues long. Between the trimmed V and J ends, which lost 3 bases and 1 base, there was a span of 6 bases.

This sequence joins TRBV7-8 and TRBJ1-5, with D unresolved. V shed 1 base and J shed 2 bases, with 12 bases lying between them. Germline V gene lookup returns CDR1 SGHVS and CDR2 FQNEAQ. The CDR3 length is 16 residues. CDR3 sequence: CASSLGPLGGNQPQHF. The CDR3 bases are TGTGCCAGCAGCTTAGGCCCTTTAGGCGGCAATCAGCCCCAGCATTTT.

At least ten counts were recorded for this clonotype. The rearrangement joins TRBV7-9 to TRBJ2-5; a possible D gene is TRBD2 (6 bases). Germline V lookup: CDR1 SEHNR, CDR2 FQNEAQ (reference sequence). This CDR3 has 15 amino acids. V lost 8 bases to trimming and J lost 2 bases, with 18 bases between them. The CDR3 loop is CASGPKVGGQETQYF. In nucleotides, the CDR3 is TGTGCCAGCGGCCCTAAAGTGGGGGGACAAGAGACCCAGTACTTC.

The chain carries TRBV10-3 and TRBJ1-5, with D perhaps TRBD1 (5 bases). Germline lookup yields CDR1 ENHRY and CDR2 SYGVKD. V was trimmed by 10 bases and J by 1 base, leaving 8 bases between them. This CDR3 spans 12 amino acids. Here the CDR3 reads CATRDSNQPQHF. The CDR3 DNA reads TGTGCCACCCGGGACAGCAATCAGCCCCAGCATTTT.

The CDR3 bases are TGTGCCAGCAGCTTAGGGAAGGGGCAGCGCACTGAAGCTTTCTTT. Amino acids: CASSLGKGQRTEAFF. This chain connects TRBV7-6 to TRBJ1-1; D might be TRBD1 (5 bases). This CDR3 is 15 amino acids long. V lost 1 base and J lost 4, with 13 bases in between. Per germline, CDR1 SGHVS and CDR2 FNYEAQ.

This clonotype was counted once. V gene TRBV2 combines with J gene TRBJ2-5; maybe TRBD2 (5 bases). The germline V and J ends were trimmed by 5 bases and 6 bases, with 19 bases remaining between them. CDR3 length: 15 amino acids. Germline CDR1 and CDR2: SNHLY and FYNNEI. The CDR3 loop reads CASSPHIAGRQTQYF. Written as DNA, the CDR3 is TGTGCCAGCAGTCCACATATTGCGGGCAGACAGACCCAGTACTTC.

The chain is built from TRBV10-2 and TRBJ1-1; perhaps TRBD1 as D (6 bases). V was cut by 0 bases and J by 1 base, with 12 bases left in between. There are 16 residues in the CDR3. CDR1 is WSHSY and CDR2 is SAAADI in the germline V gene. CDR3 DNA sequence: TGCGCCAGCAGTGAGTCGGGGAAACAGGGGAACACTGAAGCTTTCTTT. It is translated as CASSESGKQGNTEAFF.

The V gene is TRBV7-9, the J gene TRBJ2-2, with TRBD1 matching over 8 bases. The ends lost 5 bases at V and 1 base at J; junction bases unmatched: 6. This CDR3 comprises 16 residues. Germline V CDR1 and CDR2: SEHNR, FQNEAQ (reference sequence). The chain's CDR3 is CASSMFGTGNTGELFF. DNA of the CDR3: TGTGCCAGCAGCATGTTCGGGACAGGGAACACCGGGGAGCTGTTTTTT.

Concerning this clonotype: The DNA is omitted, as the CDR3 cannot be located on it reliably, and the CDR3 follows TCRdb's listing. The V call is TRBV5-4, the J call TRBJ2-3; TRBD1 reflects the table's D call only, with no check against the DNA. The CDR3 sequence runs 21 residues, both termini included. Germline values: CDR1 SGHNT, CDR2 YYREEE (reference sequence). This chain's CDR3 is CASSEQGAQEKLFFGTDTQYF.

The chain carries TRBV7-9 and TRBJ1-6; 7 bases map to TRBD1. Per germline, CDR1 SEHNR and CDR2 FQNEAQ (reference sequence). The CDR3 contains 12 residues. Trimming at V came to 1 base and at J to 13 bases, leaving 1 base not matched to a gene. Here the CDR3 DNA reads TGTGCCAGCAGCTTAGACAGGGGTCCCCTCCACTTT. Translating it yields CASSLDRGPLHF.

This chain links TRBV2 with TRBJ2-3, with 8 positions matching TRBD2. The CDR3 length is 13 residues. Per germline, CDR1 SNHLY and CDR2 FYNNEI. Unmatched junction bases numbered 4, after V lost 5 bases and J lost 6 bases. CDR3 sequence: CASSRRGVDTQYF. Here the CDR3 DNA reads TGTGCCAGCAGTCGGCGGGGGGTGGATACGCAGTATTTT.

Written as DNA, the CDR3 is TGCAGTGCTAGAAATAGTAACACCGGGGAGCTGTTTTTT. Translating gives CSARNSNTGELFF. V gene TRBV20-1 combines with J gene TRBJ2-2, with no clear D. Trimming cost V 2 bases and J 2 bases, with 6 bases left between them. The CDR3 loop spans 13 amino acids. CDR1 is DFQATT, CDR2 SNEGSKA, per germline (reference sequence).

This clonotype was picked up a small number of times. This chain uses TRBV9 with TRBJ2-7, with 9 bases identical to TRBD1. The ends lost 8 bases at V and 0 bases at J; junction bases unmatched: 6. This CDR3 has 14 residues. Germline CDR1 SGDLS, CDR2 YYNGEE. The CDR3 DNA sequence: TGTGCCAGAACCGGGACAGGGCTCTCCTACGAGCAGTACTTC. Translation: CARTGTGLSYEQYF. The complete variable domain, with remaining parts taken from reference TRBV9 and TRBJ2-7, reads DSGVTQTPKHLITATGQRVTLRCSPRSGDLSVYWYQQSLDQGLQFLIQYYNGEERAKGNILERFSAQQFPDLHSELNLSSLELGDSALYFCARTGTGLSYEQYFGPGTRLTVT.